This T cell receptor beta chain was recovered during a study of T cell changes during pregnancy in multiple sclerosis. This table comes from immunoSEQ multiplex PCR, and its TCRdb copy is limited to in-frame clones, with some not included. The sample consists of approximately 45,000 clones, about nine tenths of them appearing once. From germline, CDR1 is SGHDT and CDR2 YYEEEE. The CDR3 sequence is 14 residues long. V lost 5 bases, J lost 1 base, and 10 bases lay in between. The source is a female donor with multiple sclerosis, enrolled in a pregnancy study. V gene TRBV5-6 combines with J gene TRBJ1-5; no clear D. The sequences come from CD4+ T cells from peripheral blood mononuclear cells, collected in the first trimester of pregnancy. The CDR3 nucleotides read TGTGCCAGCAGTGGGAGCGGGAGCAATCAGCCCCAGCATTTT. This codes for CASSGSGSNQPQHF.